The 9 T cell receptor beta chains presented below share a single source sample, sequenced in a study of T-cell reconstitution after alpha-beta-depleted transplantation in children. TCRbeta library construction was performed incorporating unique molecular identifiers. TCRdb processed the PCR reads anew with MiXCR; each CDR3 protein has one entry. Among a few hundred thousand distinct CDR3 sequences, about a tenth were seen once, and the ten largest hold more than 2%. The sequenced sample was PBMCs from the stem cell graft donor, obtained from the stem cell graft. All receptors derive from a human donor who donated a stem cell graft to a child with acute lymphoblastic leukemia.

CDR3: CSASYPMNTEAFF. In nucleotides, the CDR3 is TGCAGTGCTAGTTACCCTATGAACACTGAAGCTTTCTTT. The V and J genes are TRBV20-1 and TRBJ1-1, with D unclear. The CDR3 runs to 13 residues. Germline V lookup: CDR1 DFQATT, CDR2 SNEGSKA (reference sequence). Trimming shortened V by 3 bases and J by 0 bases, and 8 bases separated the two germline ends.

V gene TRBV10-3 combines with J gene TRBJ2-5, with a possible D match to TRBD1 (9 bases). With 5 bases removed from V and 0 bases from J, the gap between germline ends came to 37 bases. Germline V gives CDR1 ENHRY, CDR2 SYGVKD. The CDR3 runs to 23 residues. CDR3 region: CAISKIFKQGAGGTSNNQETQYF. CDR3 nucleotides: TGTGCCATCAGTAAAATCTTCAAACAGGGGGCGGGGGGCACCTCCAACAACCAAGAGACCCAGTACTTC.

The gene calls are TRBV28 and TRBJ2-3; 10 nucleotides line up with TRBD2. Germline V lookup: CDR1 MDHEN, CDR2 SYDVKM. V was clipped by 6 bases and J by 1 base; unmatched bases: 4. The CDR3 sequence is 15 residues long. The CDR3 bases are TGTGCCAGCAGGCCTAGCGGGAGAGGCACAGATACGCAGTATTTT. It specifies CASRPSGRGTDTQYF.

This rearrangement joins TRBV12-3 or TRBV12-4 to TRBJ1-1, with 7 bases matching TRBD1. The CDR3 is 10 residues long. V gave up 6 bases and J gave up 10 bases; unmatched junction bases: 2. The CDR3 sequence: CASSQGGAFF. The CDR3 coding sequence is TGTGCCAGCAGCCAGGGGGGAGCTTTCTTT.

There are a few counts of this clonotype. The CDR3 sequence is CASSPWTDSGYTF. Here the CDR3 DNA reads TGTGCCAGCAGCCCCTGGACAGACTCTGGCTACACCTTC. The chain has TRBV7-2 and TRBJ1-2, with D possibly TRBD1 on 6 matching bases. The ends were cut back, 5 bases at V and 7 bases at J, with 14 bases in the middle. This CDR3 has 13 residues. Germline V gene data show CDR1 as SGHTA and CDR2 as FQGNSA.

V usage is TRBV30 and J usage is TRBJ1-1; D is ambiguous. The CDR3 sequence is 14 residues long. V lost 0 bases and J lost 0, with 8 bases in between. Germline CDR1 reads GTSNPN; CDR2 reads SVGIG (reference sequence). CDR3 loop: CAWSVRAVNTEAFF. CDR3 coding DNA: TGTGCCTGGAGTGTACGTGCCGTGAACACTGAAGCTTTCTTT.

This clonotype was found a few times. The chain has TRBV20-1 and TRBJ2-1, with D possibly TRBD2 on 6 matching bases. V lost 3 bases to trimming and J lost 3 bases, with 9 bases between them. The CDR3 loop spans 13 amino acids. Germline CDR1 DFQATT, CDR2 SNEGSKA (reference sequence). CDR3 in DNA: TGCAGTGCTAGCGGGAGTGTCTACAATGAGCAGTTCTTC. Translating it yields CSASGSVYNEQFF.

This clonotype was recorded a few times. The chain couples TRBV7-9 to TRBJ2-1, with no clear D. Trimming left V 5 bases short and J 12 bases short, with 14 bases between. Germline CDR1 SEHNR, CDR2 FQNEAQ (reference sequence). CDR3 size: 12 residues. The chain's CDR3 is CASSRDVGWQFF. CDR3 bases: TGTGCCAGCAGCCGCGATGTGGGGTGGCAGTTCTTC.

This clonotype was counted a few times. The CDR3 region has the DNA TGTGCCATCAGCAGCGGGAGGGAAGAGACCCAGTACTTC. It encodes CAISSGREETQYF. The chain carries TRBV10-3 and TRBJ2-5; 10 bases fit TRBD2. V lost 6 bases, J lost 3 bases, and 1 base stayed unmatched. Looked up from germline, CDR1 is ENHRY and CDR2 is SYGVKD. This CDR3 is 13 amino acids long.